The source of this TCR beta chain is a study of neurological immune-mediated disorders. The CDR3 has 13 residues. The germline V gene has CDR1 SSHAT and CDR2 FNYEAQ (reference sequence). This clonotype showed up many times. One end of the junction fails to match germline, which may point to a read error. TCRdb re-derived calls from the 5' RACE reads in MiXCR, one entry per CDR3 protein. The sample contains 40,000 to 55,000 distinct CDR3 sequences, 3% to 3.5% of which appear only once. This clonotype was sampled from a woman between 50 and 59 years old with multiple sclerosis. The rearrangement uses TRBV7-7 and TRBJ2-7; D is perhaps TRBD2 (7 bases). The sample was PBMCs. The CDR3 sequence is CASSFTGGHEQYF. As DNA, the CDR3 is TGTGCTAGCAGCTTTACCGGGGGGCACGAGCAGTACTTC.